The 20 T cell receptor beta chains in this list originate from one sample, sequenced in a study of patients and donors after allogeneic stem cell transplantation (TCRdb year 2020). The method behind the library was RT-PCR. The instrument given in TCRdb is NextSeq 550. TCRdb cleaned the public reads at Q25 with fastp, built clones with MiXCR and kept in-frame beta chains. Each record represents a unique CDR3 protein, reported with the most common genes and DNA among its rows. A total of about 160,000 distinct CDR3 sequences appear in this sample, about 24% of them only once. The ten largest account for 20% to 30% of the sample. Sequencing input: blood, either unsorted or a sorted T cell fraction (not recorded which). The receptors were sampled from a human donor who was either an allogeneic HSCT recipient or a stem cell or donor lymphocyte infusion donor (not recorded which). It is not recorded whose cells these are; they may come from a transplant donor.

This clonotype was found a few times. The V and J genes are TRBV21-1 and TRBJ2-1; no DNA check was done on the table's D call, TRBD1. TRBV21-1 is described as a pseudogene. The CDR3 spans 15 residues. The CDR3: CASSKNRDRTTKQFF. The CDR3 bases are TGTGCCAGCAGCAAAAACCGGGACCGGACTACAAAGCAGTTCTTC.

The sample holds a few counts of this clonotype. V is TRBV20-1 and J is TRBJ1-2; D may be TRBD1 (6 bases). Trimming cost V 1 base and J 8 bases, with 14 bases left between them. The CDR3 is 13 amino acids. Germline V gene sequence: CDR1 DFQATT, CDR2 SNEGSKA (reference sequence). Here the CDR3 DNA reads TGCAGTGCTAGAGCCCCAGACAGGAGCGGCTACACCTTC. Its translation: CSARAPDRSGYTF.

This chain uses TRBV29-1 with TRBJ2-1; 9 bases are shared with TRBD1. This CDR3 contains 13 residues. Trimming took 7 bases from V and 5 from J; bases not matched to a gene: 6. Germline CDR1 is SQVTM and CDR2 is ANQGSEA. DNA for the CDR3: TGCAGCGAAGAGACAGGGGGTGACAATGAGCAGTTCTTC. Protein product: CSEETGGDNEQFF.

The chain couples TRBV27 to TRBJ2-7; TRBD1 matches 9 bases. The germline V gene has CDR1 MNHEY and CDR2 SMNVEV (reference sequence). The CDR3 has 15 amino acids. With 6 bases clipped from V and 4 bases from J, the junction kept 10 bases outside the gene matches. The CDR3 coding sequence is TGTGCCAGCAGCCGAAGGGACAGGGTAGTATACGAGCAGTACTTC. Its translation is CASSRRDRVVYEQYF.

The gene calls are TRBV5-1 and TRBJ2-2, with TRBD2 matching over 11 bases. Trimming took 4 bases from V and 1 from J; bases not matched to a gene: 9. Germline V lookup: CDR1 SGHRS, CDR2 YFSETQ. The CDR3 runs 18 residues. The CDR3 coding sequence is TGCGCCAGCAGCACGCAACCTAGCGGGAGGTTGAACACCGGGGAGCTGTTTTTT. Its translation is CASSTQPSGRLNTGELFF.

The rearrangement joins TRBV11-3 to TRBJ2-2; D uncertain. Germline V gives CDR1 SGHNT, CDR2 YENEEA. This CDR3 comprises 15 residues. The V end lost 2 bases, the J end lost 6 bases, and 13 bases lay between the germline ends. CDR3 sequence reads: CASSLLTTAAGELFF. DNA of the CDR3: TGTGCCAGCAGCTTACTAACTACCGCGGCCGGGGAGCTGTTTTTT.

This clonotype occurred a few times. V usage is TRBV12-3 or TRBV12-4 and J usage is TRBJ1-2; TRBD1 aligns across 7 bases. The CDR3 length is 15 residues. V dropped 5 bases and J dropped 3; count of bases not matched to a gene: 9. The CDR3 reads CASSASGTAYYGYTF. CDR3 DNA: TGTGCCAGCAGTGCTTCCGGGACAGCCTACTATGGCTACACCTTC.

The chain has TRBV6-2 or TRBV6-3 and TRBJ2-7, with D perhaps matching TRBD1 (5 bases). The ends were cut back, 5 bases at V and 3 bases at J, with 11 bases in the middle. Germline V lookup: CDR1 MNHEY, CDR2 SVGEGT. CDR3 length: 13 residues. The CDR3 is CASSLETVYEQYF. The DNA for the CDR3 is TGTGCCAGCAGTCTTGAGACAGTCTACGAGCAGTACTTC.

This clonotype came up a few times. This rearrangement joins TRBV7-9 to TRBJ2-7; 8 bases align to TRBD1. The germline CDR1 and CDR2 sequences are SEHNR and FQNEAQ (reference sequence). CDR3 size: 15 residues. V dropped 5 bases and J dropped 3; count of bases not matched to a gene: 9. CDR3 sequence: CASSTRTGYIYEQYF. DNA for the CDR3: TGTGCCAGCAGCACACGGACAGGGTACATCTACGAGCAGTACTTC.

The rearrangement joins TRBV7-9 to TRBJ2-3, with 11 bases lining up with TRBD2. Germline CDR1 is SEHNR and CDR2 is FQNEAQ (reference sequence). J gave up 1 base and V 6 bases, and 6 bases lay outside the gene matches. This CDR3 comprises 16 residues. CDR3 sequence (DNA): TGTGCCAGCAGTTACCCGGGACTAGCGGGCACAGATACGCAGTATTTT. Protein: CASSYPGLAGTDTQYF.

V gene TRBV5-1 combines with J gene TRBJ2-2; D gene unclear. Germline lookup yields CDR1 SGHRS and CDR2 YFSETQ. V was shortened by 0 bases and J by 0 bases, with 9 bases between the two germline ends. This CDR3 spans 16 amino acids. CDR3 protein: CASSLAVTANTGELFF. DNA for the CDR3: TGCGCCAGCAGCTTGGCCGTAACAGCGAACACCGGGGAGCTGTTTTTT.

J is TRBJ1-2 and V is TRBV6-1; D is perhaps TRBD1 (5 bases). Germline CDR1 is MNHNS and CDR2 is SASEGT. The CDR3 totals 13 residues. V lost 4 bases and J 7 bases, leaving 13 bases between the germline ends. The CDR3 protein is CASSVSQGSGYTF. DNA for the CDR3: TGTGCCAGCAGTGTGTCTCAGGGATCTGGCTACACCTTC.

The V call is TRBV6-1, the J call TRBJ1-1; perhaps TRBD1 as D (6 bases). The germline V gene encodes CDR1 MNHNS and CDR2 SASEGT. This CDR3 has 14 amino acids. V lost 3 bases and J lost 3, with 11 bases in between. The CDR3 reads CASSERGADTEAFF. CDR3 DNA sequence: TGTGCCAGCAGTGAGAGGGGGGCGGACACTGAAGCTTTCTTT.

The chain joins TRBV4-3 to TRBJ2-5; D ambiguous. V was clipped by 0 bases and J by 1 base, with 9 bases between them. The germline CDR1 and CDR2 sequences are LGHNA and YSLEER. This CDR3 comprises 15 residues. CDR3 nucleotide sequence: TGCGCCAGCAGCCAAGATCTGGCTAGCCAAGAGACCCAGTACTTC. Translated, it gives CASSQDLASQETQYF.

In its sample, this clonotype was seen a few times. The genes are TRBV15 and TRBJ2-5; 11 bases are shared with TRBD1. The CDR3 is 17 amino acids. Losses at the gene ends were 3 bases for V and 5 bases for J; bases not matched to a gene: 11. Looked up from germline, CDR1 is LNHNV and CDR2 is YYDKDF (reference sequence). CDR3 loop: CATSRITWTGGGETQYF. The CDR3 DNA reads as TGTGCCACCAGCAGGATAACATGGACAGGGGGCGGGGAGACCCAGTACTTC.

The chain joins TRBV20-1 to TRBJ2-3, with D maybe TRBD2 (6 bases). V dropped 0 bases and J dropped 2 bases, with 12 bases sitting between them. The V gene's germline CDR1 is DFQATT and CDR2 SNEGSKA (reference sequence). This CDR3 contains 15 residues. DNA for the CDR3: TGCAGTGCTAGAGATAAGCGGGTCTCCACAGATACGCAGTATTTT. Residues: CSARDKRVSTDTQYF.

This clonotype was seen just once. This rearrangement joins TRBV9 to TRBJ2-5; D perhaps matches TRBD2 (5 bases). The CDR3 sequence is 14 residues long. Germline values: CDR1 SGDLS, CDR2 YYNGEE. Trimming took off 6 bases at V and 7 bases at J, with 19 bases between the two ends. The CDR3 loop reads CASTPASPSGTQYF. The DNA of the CDR3 is TGTGCCAGCACCCCCGCGTCTCCAAGCGGGACCCAGTACTTC.

The chain employs TRBV5-1 and TRBJ2-7, with 10 bases matching TRBD1. The CDR3 contains 13 residues. CDR1 and CDR2 (germline): SGHRS, YFSETQ. Germline trimming cut 5 bases from V and 2 bases from J; bases unmatched to any gene: 1. CDR3 amino acids: CASRGTGAYEQYF. CDR3 nucleotides: TGCGCCAGCAGAGGGACAGGGGCCTACGAGCAGTACTTC.

Ten or more counts support this clonotype. The chain joins TRBV25-1 to TRBJ1-6; D is unresolved. This CDR3 spans 13 amino acids. The V end lost 4 bases, the J end lost 4 bases, and 5 bases lay between the germline ends. Germline V gene lookup returns CDR1 MGHDK and CDR2 SYGVNS. For the CDR3, the DNA is TGTGCCAGCAGTGTTGGGTATAATTCACCCCTCCACTTT. It codes for CASSVGYNSPLHF.

This clonotype was counted only a few times. This chain connects TRBV5-1 to TRBJ1-2; 7 bases match TRBD1. V was pared by 0 bases and J by 2 bases, with 7 bases of the junction left unmatched. The CDR3 is 16 amino acids. Germline lookup yields CDR1 SGHRS and CDR2 YFSETQ. The CDR3 bases are TGCGCCAGCAGCTTGGAACCGCGGACAGGAAACTATGGCTACACCTTC. It encodes CASSLEPRTGNYGYTF.